One and the same sample provided the 25 T cell receptor beta chains below, sequenced in a study of identical twins (dated by TCRdb to between 2015 and 2016). Library creation used 5' RACE. TCRdb lists the instrument as Illumina HiSeq 2000. TCRdb handled the public reads itself, with Q25 trimming in fastp and clone calling in MiXCR, and kept productive beta chains. Records with the same CDR3 protein are collapsed into one entry carrying the most frequent genes and DNA. The sample yields approximately 470,000 distinct CDR3 sequences; approximately 14% were counted once. The ten largest clones take up approximately 0.52% of the sample. The sample also formed part of further work on yellow fever vaccine responses in identical twins.

Sequencing was done on a sample of CD4+ T cells sorted from blood. These receptors originate from a woman aged 18-29 years in good health.

The chain combines TRBV3-1 with TRBJ1-1; D is perhaps TRBD1 (5 bases). In germline, CDR1 is LGHDT, CDR2 YNNKEL (reference sequence). V shed 5 bases and J shed 3 bases, with 22 bases lying between them. CDR3 length equals 17 residues. CDR3 sequence reads: CASSSRSGSLWDTEAFF. In DNA, the CDR3 is TGTGCCAGCAGCTCCCGTTCAGGGAGTCTTTGGGACACTGAAGCTTTCTTT.

The chain employs TRBV5-4 and TRBJ2-5; D may be TRBD1 (6 bases). Deletions cut 4 bases from V and 4 bases from J, with 20 bases between. CDR3 length: 16 residues. From germline, CDR1 is SGHNT and CDR2 YYREEE (reference sequence). CDR3 DNA: TGTGCCAGCAGCCGCGCCCTCAGGGGTCGGGGAGAGACCCAGTACTTC. Protein: CASSRALRGRGETQYF.

This clonotype was recorded a few times. The chain recombines TRBV7-2 with TRBJ2-3, with D unresolved. In germline, CDR1 is SGHTA, CDR2 FQGNSA. V was shortened by 3 bases and J by 0 bases, with 7 bases between the two germline ends. The length of the CDR3 is 14 residues. The DNA for the CDR3 is TGTGCCAGCAGCTTTCTCTCTAGCACAGATACGCAGTATTTT. It specifies CASSFLSSTDTQYF.

In this sample, this clonotype turned up many times. The chain carries TRBV5-1 and TRBJ2-2, with TRBD1 as a possible D gene (6 bases). V was shortened by 3 bases and J by 1 base, with 16 bases between the two germline ends. The CDR3 is 17 amino acids. Looked up from germline, CDR1 is SGHRS and CDR2 is YFSETQ. The CDR3 reads CASSSRDTSLNTGELFF. The CDR3 DNA is TGCGCCAGCAGCTCCCGGGACACATCCTTGAACACCGGGGAGCTGTTTTTT.

The J gene is TRBJ2-1, the V gene TRBV20-1; 16 bases match TRBD2. The CDR3 has 17 residues. Germline V gene data show CDR1 as DFQATT and CDR2 as SNEGSKA (reference sequence). V trimming: 0 bases; J trimming: 8 bases; junction bases outside the gene matches: 7. The CDR3 protein is CSARDGTSGRAGDEQFF. The CDR3, as DNA: TGCAGTGCTAGAGACGGGACTAGCGGGAGGGCCGGGGATGAGCAGTTCTTC.

This clonotype was observed many times. This chain joins TRBV20-1 and TRBJ1-5, with D uncertain. This CDR3 is 14 amino acids long. Germline V gives CDR1 DFQATT, CDR2 SNEGSKA (reference sequence). V was shortened by 0 bases and J by 8 bases, with 14 bases between the two germline ends. For the CDR3, the DNA is TGCAGTGCTAGAGATTCTCGACAATTAAAGCCCCAGCATTTT. Protein: CSARDSRQLKPQHF.

This clonotype was seen a handful of times. The CDR3 nucleotides read TGTGCCAGCACCTACGGGGGGAGGGATAATTCACCCCTCCACTTT. Translation: CASTYGGRDNSPLHF. The chain couples TRBV28 to TRBJ1-6; maybe TRBD1 (5 bases). Trimming left V 7 bases short and J 5 bases short, with 15 bases between. Looked up from germline, CDR1 is MDHEN and CDR2 is SYDVKM. The CDR3 has 15 residues.

V usage is TRBV7-2 and J usage is TRBJ2-1, with D tentatively TRBD1 (6 bases). CDR3 length: 14 amino acids. V lost 5 bases and J 9 bases, leaving 17 bases between the germline ends. The germline V gene encodes CDR1 SGHTA and CDR2 FQGNSA. This CDR3 reads CASSRDTGIGEQFF. DNA for the CDR3: TGTGCCAGCAGCCGGGATACAGGGATTGGTGAGCAGTTCTTC.

The table lists this clonotype with a few counts. Here the CDR3 DNA reads TGCGCCAGCAGCTTGGGACAGGGGGTATCCTACAATGAGCAGTTCTTC. This codes for CASSLGQGVSYNEQFF. The chain links TRBV5-1 to TRBJ2-1; the match to TRBD1 covers 9 bases. Germline V CDR1 and CDR2: SGHRS, YFSETQ. The CDR3 is made up of 16 amino acids. The junction had 2 bases not matched to a gene; V was cut back by 0 bases and J by 1 base.

This clonotype was observed a handful of times. V and J are TRBV19 and TRBJ1-2; 8 nucleotides line up with TRBD1. V trimming: 7 bases; J trimming: 4 bases; junction bases outside the gene matches: 8. CDR3 length: 14 amino acids. CDR1 and CDR2 (germline): LNHDA, SQIVND (reference sequence). The CDR3 spells CASNPLQGGYGYTF. Written as DNA, the CDR3 is TGTGCCAGTAACCCCTTACAGGGGGGCTATGGCTACACCTTC.

This chain uses TRBV27 with TRBJ2-6; D remains ambiguous. Trimming took off 7 bases at V and 4 bases at J, with 11 bases between the two ends. CDR1 and CDR2 (germline): MNHEY, SMNVEV (reference sequence). The length of the CDR3 is 14 residues. CDR3 sequence: CASTPRAGANVLTF. In DNA, the CDR3 is TGTGCCAGCACCCCCCGGGCAGGGGCCAACGTCCTGACTTTC.

This clonotype was detected a few times. The V and J genes are TRBV27 and TRBJ2-7; 8 positions agree with TRBD2. This CDR3 region has 16 residues. Per the germline V gene, CDR1 is MNHEY and CDR2 is SMNVEV (reference sequence). With V trimmed by 1 base and J by 3 bases, 8 bases remained unmatched. This chain's CDR3 is CASSLWLAGGVYEQYF. CDR3 coding DNA: TGTGCCAGCAGTTTATGGTTGGCGGGAGGCGTCTACGAGCAGTACTTC.

This clonotype has more than one count but fewer than ten. The chain combines TRBV25-1 with TRBJ2-7; either TRBD1 or TRBD2 may fit D (5 bases each). The CDR3 is made up of 17 amino acids. V dropped 5 bases and J dropped 3 bases, with 23 bases sitting between them. Per germline, CDR1 MGHDK and CDR2 SYGVNS. For the CDR3, the DNA is TGTGCCAGCAGTACATCAGGTGGGGGTCAGGGTTTCTACGAGCAGTACTTC. Translated: CASSTSGGGQGFYEQYF.

The sample holds a few counts of this clonotype. The chain employs TRBV7-8 and TRBJ2-1; tentatively, D is TRBD1 or TRBD2 (5 bases each). The ends were cut back, 1 base at V and 8 bases at J, with 15 bases in the middle. The CDR3 loop spans 15 amino acids. CDR1 and CDR2 from the germline V gene are SGHVS and FQNEAQ. DNA for the CDR3: TGTGCCAGCAGCTTAGTGGGGGTTTTTAGCGATGAGCAGTTCTTC. Translation: CASSLVGVFSDEQFF.

The V and J genes are TRBV27 and TRBJ2-7, with D unclear. CDR1 MNHEY and CDR2 SMNVEV come from the germline V gene (reference sequence). The CDR3 runs 11 residues. V lost 6 bases to trimming and J lost 9 bases, with 12 bases between them. The CDR3 DNA reads as TGTGCCAGCAGCTCGGTGGGCATGCAGTACTTC. This translates into CASSSVGMQYF.

This clonotype was seen more than once but under ten times. The chain uses TRBV28 and TRBJ2-2; 13 bases are shared with TRBD2. V lost 6 bases, J lost 0 bases, and 7 bases stayed unmatched. Looked up from germline, CDR1 is MDHEN and CDR2 is SYDVKM. This CDR3 comprises 18 residues. The CDR3 region is CASRTGTSGAANTGELFF. CDR3 sequence (DNA): TGTGCCAGCAGAACCGGGACTAGCGGGGCCGCGAACACCGGGGAGCTGTTTTTT.

The V call is TRBV20-1, the J call TRBJ2-7; the D gene is possibly TRBD2 (6 bases). V dropped 0 bases and J dropped 2 bases, with 11 bases sitting between them. The length of the CDR3 is 14 residues. From germline, CDR1 is DFQATT and CDR2 SNEGSKA (reference sequence). This CDR3 is CSARDSGSTYEQYF. DNA of the CDR3: TGCAGTGCTAGAGATAGCGGTTCAACCTACGAGCAGTACTTC.

This clonotype was detected only a few times. As DNA, the CDR3 is TGCGCCAGCAGCGTGAGACTTGGCTACGAGCAGTACTTC. It yields the protein CASSVRLGYEQYF. J is TRBJ2-7 and V is TRBV5-1; D remains ambiguous. The germline V and J ends were trimmed by 4 bases and 3 bases, with 11 bases remaining between them. CDR1 and CDR2 (germline): SGHRS, YFSETQ. The CDR3 is 13 residues long.

This clonotype was picked up a small number of times. J is TRBJ1-1 and V is TRBV10-3; D is possibly TRBD1 (5 bases). The V end was cut by 0 bases, the J end by 8 bases, with 13 bases between. The CDR3 consists of 14 residues. Germline loops: CDR1 ENHRY, CDR2 SYGVKD. This CDR3 reads CAISESMSGDEAFF. In nucleotides, the CDR3 is TGTGCCATCAGTGAGTCGATGAGCGGGGACGAAGCTTTCTTT.

There are a few counts of this clonotype. The genes are TRBV6-9 and TRBJ2-1, with D tentatively TRBD1 (5 bases). Between the trimmed V and J ends, which lost 7 bases and 0 bases, there was a span of 22 bases. The CDR3 consists of 18 residues. CDR1 and CDR2 (germline): MNHGY, SVAAGI. Here the CDR3 reads CASKGPGILGTSYNEQFF. For the CDR3, the DNA is TGTGCCAGCAAGGGGCCAGGGATCCTGGGAACCTCCTACAATGAGCAGTTCTTC.

The chain has TRBV25-1 and TRBJ1-5, with TRBD1 matching over 9 bases. Germline V CDR1 and CDR2: MGHDK, SYGVNS. The V segment lost 10 bases and the J segment 4 bases; nucleotides outside the gene matches: 8. The CDR3 extends over 14 amino acids. In DNA, the CDR3 is TGTGCCATCCGGACAGGGGCAACGAATCAGCCCCAGCATTTT. Translation: CAIRTGATNQPQHF.

This clonotype was counted only a few times. The rearrangement joins TRBV19 to TRBJ1-1, with D perhaps TRBD1 (5 bases). This CDR3 region has 14 residues. Trimming removed 5 bases at V and 7 bases at J, with 17 bases between. In germline, CDR1 is LNHDA, CDR2 SQIVND (reference sequence). CDR3 nucleotide sequence: TGTGCCAGTAGTCCCCCCACGGGGCGGGTTGAAGCTTTCTTT. Protein product: CASSPPTGRVEAFF.

This rearrangement joins TRBV7-6 to TRBJ1-3; no reliable D call. V was shortened by 5 bases and J by 0 bases, with 14 bases between the two germline ends. Germline assignment: CDR1 SGHVS and CDR2 FNYEAQ. The CDR3 sequence is 16 residues long. CDR3 nucleotide sequence: TGTGCCAGCAGCCAGCGGACGGATTCCTCTGGAAACACCATATATTTT. Translated, it gives CASSQRTDSSGNTIYF.

The rearrangement links TRBV20-1 to TRBJ1-2; tentative D call: TRBD1 (5 bases). Germline assignment: CDR1 DFQATT and CDR2 SNEGSKA (reference sequence). CDR3 length: 13 amino acids. V was clipped by 3 bases and J by 7 bases, with 15 bases between them. This CDR3 is CSARGRQRGGYTF. The CDR3 coding sequence is TGCAGTGCTAGGGGCAGACAGAGGGGTGGCTACACCTTC.

The chain carries TRBV12-5 and TRBJ1-1; possibly TRBD1 for D (5 bases). Deletions cut 7 bases from V and 10 bases from J, with 16 bases between. Germline assignment: CDR1 LGHNT and CDR2 FRNRAP. This CDR3 contains 12 residues. The chain's CDR3 is CASAVGQAGAFF. CDR3 DNA sequence: TGTGCTAGTGCCGTAGGACAAGCAGGAGCTTTCTTT.